This T cell receptor (beta chain) was profiled in a study of blood T cells in healthy people across ages. Whole-study findings and limits: Whereas aged donors had fewer naive CD4+ cells, long-lived donors had more of them and higher diversity. Per million T cells, the diversity of TCR beta decreased roughly linearly as age advanced.

The CDR3 sequence is 15 residues long. Unmatched junction bases numbered 5, after V lost 2 bases and J lost 5 bases. Comment on this clonotype: The antigen remains undetermined.

A second PCR, run for about 6 to 11 cycles, used a sample-barcoded 5' primer plus a J-beta primer mix. MiXCR was run by TCRdb on the 5' RACE reads, yielding one entry per CDR3 protein. The repertoire includes almost 1 million distinct CDR3 sequences, roughly half of them detected once, and roughly 23% sits in the top ten. Sequencing input: blood. This rearrangement joins TRBV12-3 or TRBV12-4 to TRBJ2-5; the match to TRBD2 covers 10 bases. This receptor was obtained from a woman aged 60-70 years in good health. CDR3 in amino acids: CASSLLAGVRETQYF. The DNA of the CDR3 is TGTGCCAGCAGTTTACTAGCGGGGGTCCGGGAGACCCAGTACTTC.